The sequence of this T cell receptor beta chain was determined in a study of T cell responses to AZD1222 COVID-19 vaccine. General study points: A reported finding is that nearly half of spike-specific TCRs target unmutated variant regions. Spike-wide coverage was observed for vaccine-associated CD4 TCRs, with dominant responses at 160-218 and 743-854. Repertoires were collected only later (after the peak T cell response had occurred). The donors showed a predominance of white British ancestry and of females, with possible underestimation of clonal diversity.

Generated by immunoSEQ multiplex PCR, the TCRdb table keeps only in-frame clones and is missing some. The table includes about 110,000 clones, approximately 85% detected once. Turning to this clone: Its specificity is unknown.

The CDR3 is 14 amino acids. Germline V gene data show CDR1 as MNHEY and CDR2 as SVGEGT. Trimming shortened V by 0 bases and J by 7 bases, and 11 bases separated the two germline ends. The clonotype was recovered from an adult in good health. The starting material was peripheral blood, obtained on day 0 of AZD1222 vaccination. The J gene is TRBJ2-3, the V gene TRBV6-2 or TRBV6-3; the D gene is possibly TRBD2 (5 bases). DNA for the CDR3: TGTGCCAGCAGTTACTCGGCTAGCCCCTATACGCAGTATTTT. This gives the protein CASSYSASPYTQYF.